The clone carrying this T cell receptor beta chain was observed a few times. These data belong to a study of T-cell reconstitution after alpha-beta-depleted transplantation in children. The germline V gene encodes CDR1 LGHDT and CDR2 YNNKEL (reference sequence). The CDR3 has 13 residues. The ends lost 4 bases at V and 12 bases at J; junction bases unmatched: 12. The TCRbeta library incorporated unique molecular identifiers. Each CDR3 protein gets one entry after TCRdb re-called the PCR reads with MiXCR. Of about 610,000 distinct CDR3 sequences in the sample, 10% were seen once. Sequenced here: PBMCs from the stem cell graft donor, sampled from the stem cell graft. This chain connects TRBV3-1 to TRBJ2-7, with 7 bases matching TRBD2. The TCR sequence derives from a human donor who donated a stem cell graft to a child with acute myeloid leukemia. CDR3 sequence reads: CASSPSGQLRTYF. CDR3 bases: TGTGCCAGCAGCCCTAGCGGCCAGCTGAGGACGTACTTC.